The text below deals with one TCR beta chain. Its binding antigen is unknown. No base qualities exist here, and no much larger clone lies one base off it. Using the deep immunoSEQ assay, multiplex PCR amplified TCR CDR3 regions from genomic DNA. Extracted genomic DNA from each cell subset was spread evenly across all wells of several immunoSEQ 96-well plates, with each plate serving as a replicate. For sorted subsets, 200 ng of genomic DNA, equivalent to 25,000 to 35,000 T cell genomes, went into each replicate PCR. The purified libraries were quantified using a Qubit 3.0 fluorometer, sized with a Bioanalyzer 2100, and then quantified again using the KAPA Library Quantification kit. Every immunoSEQ 96-well plate was sequenced on a dedicated single-read 150-cycle Illumina NextSeq 550 flow cell. Concerning the study's data processing: Because the immunoSEQ output held only junctional sequences and lacked quality scores, the filtering could not match the filtering applied to full-length reads. To assign V/J genes and CDR3, sequences were annotated against IMGT germline references using PyIR, a Python wrapper for IgBLAST v1.9. Reads were removed for weak V/J assignments (E-value above 1e-6), missing CDR3, stop codons, out-of-frame junctions, or ambiguous translated residues. V3J clonotypes were defined as sequences sharing an identical inferred V gene, J gene, and CDR3 amino acid sequence. The percentage overlap between two repertoires was calculated by dividing the number of shared unique clonotypes by the size of the smaller repertoire. Richness of each repertoire was evaluated using RTK rarefaction, the Chao1 estimator, and Recon v2.1 estimates of unobserved clonotypes. Generation probabilities were computed with OLGA for all TCRbeta clonotypes obtained by the gDNA method from a few donors. Not all clones reach the TCRdb copy of this immuneACCESS table, which keeps in-frame sequences only. Checked studies attribute under half of the gap to unresolved V genes and leave the rest unexplained. The DNA gave D and trimming, while V, J and clone size come from that table. The sample includes a few million clones, with approximately 94% observed a single time. Around 0.13% of the sample is taken by the ten largest.

This sample stems from a study of shared clonotypes between healthy human individuals (TCRdb year 2020). Concerning the study at large: Three men and a couple of women, aged 18 to 49 years, made up the cohort. To increase sequencing depth and limit assay-specific biases, TCR repertoire library preparation and sequencing were carried out by different laboratories using diverse techniques. Each donor's leukapheresis produced roughly between roughly 0.94 and 9.5 billion PBMCs. To estimate repertoire size and how much clonotypes are shared between individuals, the study performed deep sequencing of blood TCR repertoires from a few healthy adults. For each donor, CD4 naive and CD4 memory were each given three plates, CD8 naive was given two plates, and CD8 memory was given one plate. General study outcomes and caveats: The genetic and exposure-history diversity represented was limited by the small number of donors. Sampling was restricted to blood, and TCR repertoires in tissue are likely to differ from TCR repertoires in blood. Approximately 5% of naive CD4, around 3.5% of naive CD8, 2% to 2.5% of memory CD4, and 0.35% to 0.5% of memory CD8 clonotypes were shared across four donors. Compared with non-shared clonotypes, clonotypes shared by all four sorted-subset donors had higher generation probabilities. Pairwise subsampling indicated that sequencing depth was expected to affect the degree of clonotype sharing among donors. Incomplete sequencing was indicated by rarefaction of sorted-subset datasets, despite the large sequencing depth. Estimated clonotype richness was generally larger for naive than for memory subsets.

The donors were healthy, HIV-negative adults with no recently reported acute infections or vaccinations. Every donor was a Caucasian adult residing in Nashville, Tennessee, USA. Magnetic negative selection was used to enrich CD4+ T cells, after which naive cells were positively selected on CD45RA and the negative fraction became the memory subset. After blood collection by leukapheresis, PBMCs were isolated using Ficoll-Histopaque density gradient centrifugation and then cryopreserved in the vapor phase of liquid nitrogen. Analytical flow cytometry was used to check the purity and quantity of each magnetically sorted T cell population. Genomic DNA was isolated from each sorted fraction and quantified by UV absorbance on a Nanodrop 2000c. CDR1 is given as SGHTA and CDR2 as FQGTGA, both from the germline V gene. The CDR3 spans 17 residues, from the cysteine through the phenylalanine. Left in the record is the CDR3 DNA by itself, 51 bases read in frame from the first base. V lost 2 bases and J lost 5 bases; the stretch between them is 21 bases long.

The sequence derives from a man younger than 35 in good health. Here the chain combines TRBV7-3 and TRBJ1-1; the best D guess is TRBD1, with 5 bases matching. Sequenced: naive CD4+ T cells sorted from blood. The sample's cell subset or site label, in plain terms: CD45RA+ positively selected. In nucleotides, the sequence is TGTGCCAGCAGCTTACTTCCATTGGGCGATGGGGGAACTGAAGCTTTCTTT. It encodes CASSLLPLGDGGTEAFF.